This T cell receptor beta chain was recovered during a study of cytomegalovirus exposure and HLA in healthy donors. The study's findings and limits: Sequence variants that were highly shared formed a cluster that was likely a sequencing artifact.

Comment on this clone: Its antigen is undetermined.

Germline V CDR1 and CDR2: MNHEY, SVGAGI. The V gene end was trimmed by 2 bases and the J gene end by 4 bases; junction bases not matched to a gene: 7. The CDR3 is 15 residues long. This PCR relied on a set of 60 Vbeta primers and 13 Jbeta primers. Sequencing used immunoSEQ multiplex PCR; TCRdb keeps in-frame clones, though not all of them. The table records about 170,000 clones, over 80% of them present only once. The genes are TRBV6-5 and TRBJ1-2, with 7 bases matching TRBD1. The sequencing input was PBMCs. The TCR originated in a girl under 18 in good health and CMV-seropositive. For the CDR3, the DNA is TGTGCCAGCAGTTACGGGTTGCCAGGGGGCTATGGCTACACCTTC. Its translation is CASSYGLPGGYGYTF.